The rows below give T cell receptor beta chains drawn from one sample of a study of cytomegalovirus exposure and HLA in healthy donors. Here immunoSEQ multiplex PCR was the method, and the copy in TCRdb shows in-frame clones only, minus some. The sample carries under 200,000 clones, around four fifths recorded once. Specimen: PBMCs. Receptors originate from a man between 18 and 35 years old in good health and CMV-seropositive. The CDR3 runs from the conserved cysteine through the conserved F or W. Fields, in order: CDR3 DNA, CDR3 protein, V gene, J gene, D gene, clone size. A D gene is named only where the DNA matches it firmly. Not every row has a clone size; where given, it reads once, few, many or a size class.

CDR3 DNA: TGTGCCAGCAGCCCAGACATTTCTGGCAATCAGCCCCAGCATTTT
CDR3 protein: CASSPDISGNQPQHF
V gene: TRBV7-9
J gene: TRBJ1-5
D gene: -
clone size: -

CDR3 DNA: TGCGCCAGCAGCCAGTTCCAAGGACAGGGAAGCGAGCAGTACTTC
CDR3 protein: CASSQFQGQGSEQYF
V gene: TRBV4-3
J gene: TRBJ2-7
D gene: TRBD1
clone size: -

CDR3 DNA: TGTGCCAGCAGCCAAGGCGGGACTAGCGGTAGCACAGATACGCAGTATTTT
CDR3 protein: CASSQGGTSGSTDTQYF
V gene: TRBV4-2
J gene: TRBJ2-3
D gene: TRBD2
clone size: -

CDR3 DNA: TGTGCCAGCAGCGTGGACAGGGGCGATGAAGCTTTCTTT
CDR3 protein: CASSVDRGDEAFF
V gene: TRBV9
J gene: TRBJ1-1
D gene: TRBD1
clone size: -

CDR3 DNA: TGTGCCTGGATCAAGACAGGCTCCACCGGGGAGCTGTTTTTT
CDR3 protein: CAWIKTGSTGELFF
V gene: TRBV30
J gene: TRBJ2-2
D gene: -
clone size: once

CDR3 DNA: TGTGCCAGCAGCGTAGATCCCCTCTCCTACGAGCAGTACTTC
CDR3 protein: CASSVDPLSYEQYF
V gene: TRBV9
J gene: TRBJ2-7
D gene: -
clone size: -

CDR3 DNA: TGCGCCAGCAGCCCCGGACGGGACACAGATACGCAGTATTTT
CDR3 protein: CASSPGRDTDTQYF
V gene: TRBV5-1
J gene: TRBJ2-3
D gene: -
clone size: -

CDR3 DNA: TGTGCCAGCCTAGGAGGGGGCGACGAGCAGTACTTC
CDR3 protein: CASLGGGDEQYF
V gene: TRBV28
J gene: TRBJ2-7
D gene: -
clone size: -

CDR3 DNA: TGTGCCAGCAGTGAGCAGAACTTTCTAGGCGAGCAGTACTTC
CDR3 protein: CASSEQNFLGEQYF
V gene: TRBV6-5
J gene: TRBJ2-7
D gene: -
clone size: -

CDR3 DNA: TGTGCCAGCAGCGTAGGAATTGGGACAGGGCTCTACGAGCAGTACTTC
CDR3 protein: CASSVGIGTGLYEQYF
V gene: TRBV9
J gene: TRBJ2-7
D gene: TRBD1
clone size: -

CDR3 DNA: TGCGCCAGCAGCCAAGATCGGGGAATCGTAGCGGGTACCTACGAGCAGTACTTC
CDR3 protein: CASSQDRGIVAGTYEQYF
V gene: TRBV4-1
J gene: TRBJ2-7
D gene: TRBD2
clone size: -

CDR3 DNA: TGTGCCAGCAGCGTGGGCTTCCAAGAGACCCAGTACTTC
CDR3 protein: CASSVGFQETQYF
V gene: TRBV27
J gene: TRBJ2-5
D gene: -
clone size: -

CDR3 DNA: TGTGCCAGCAGCGTAGGCGCGGGAAGCTCCTACGAGCAGTACTTC
CDR3 protein: CASSVGAGSSYEQYF
V gene: TRBV9
J gene: TRBJ2-7
D gene: -
clone size: once

CDR3 DNA: TGTGCCAGCAGCTTAGGAAGGACTAGCTCAAACTACGAGCAGTACTTC
CDR3 protein: CASSLGRTSSNYEQYF
V gene: TRBV7-8
J gene: TRBJ2-7
D gene: TRBD2
clone size: -

CDR3 DNA: TGTGCCAGCAGTTTATTGACAGGGCCTAGGACTGAAGCTTTCTTT
CDR3 protein: CASSLLTGPRTEAFF
V gene: TRBV27
J gene: TRBJ1-1
D gene: TRBD1
clone size: -

CDR3 DNA: TGTGCCAGCAGCTTAGGGGCTAGCGGGGGGAACGAGCAGTACTTC
CDR3 protein: CASSLGASGGNEQYF
V gene: TRBV7-3
J gene: TRBJ2-7
D gene: TRBD2
clone size: -

CDR3 DNA: TGTGCCAGCAGCGCGAAGGAACCGGGACTACCCCCGAAGGGGGAGCTGTTTTTT
CDR3 protein: CASSAKEPGLPPKGELFF
V gene: TRBV9
J gene: TRBJ2-2
D gene: TRBD2
clone size: -

CDR3 DNA: TGTGCCAGCAGCTCTAAGACTAGCGGGAGGGCCGGGGAGCTGTTTTTT
CDR3 protein: CASSSKTSGRAGELFF
V gene: TRBV11-3
J gene: TRBJ2-2
D gene: TRBD2
clone size: -

CDR3 DNA: TGTGCCAGCAGCTTCGGTCAGGGGGGAATCTACGAGCAGTACTTC
CDR3 protein: CASSFGQGGIYEQYF
V gene: TRBV5-6
J gene: TRBJ2-7
D gene: -
clone size: once

CDR3 DNA: TGTGCCAGCAGCCCCCGGGAGGGCCTTTTGAATGAGCAGTTCTTC
CDR3 protein: CASSPREGLLNEQFF
V gene: TRBV9
J gene: TRBJ2-1
D gene: TRBD2
clone size: once

CDR3 DNA: TGTGCCAGCTCCGGGGATACGCAGTATTTT
CDR3 protein: CASSGDTQYF
V gene: TRBV7-8
J gene: TRBJ2-3
D gene: -
clone size: -

CDR3 DNA: TGTGCCAGCAGCTTGGGGGGGGTCGGAGGGCCAGCCTACGAGCAGTACTTC
CDR3 protein: CASSLGGVGGPAYEQYF
V gene: TRBV5-6
J gene: TRBJ2-7
D gene: -
clone size: once

CDR3 DNA: TGTGCCAGCAGTAGGGACAGACCTTACGAGCAGTACTTC
CDR3 protein: CASSRDRPYEQYF
V gene: TRBV6-5
J gene: TRBJ2-7
D gene: TRBD1
clone size: -

CDR3 DNA: TGTGCCAGCAGCTCGGGACTTCTTTCGGGAGATACGCAGTATTTT
CDR3 protein: CASSSGLLSGDTQYF
V gene: TRBV11-2
J gene: TRBJ2-3
D gene: -
clone size: -

CDR3 DNA: TGCAGCGTCGAAGGACTGGTCACAGATACGCAGTATTTT
CDR3 protein: CSVEGLVTDTQYF
V gene: TRBV29-1
J gene: TRBJ2-3
D gene: -
clone size: -

CDR3 DNA: TGCGCCAGCGGCGCCGAGGGGGCCAGGGGCTACACCTTC
CDR3 protein: CASGAEGARGYTF
V gene: TRBV5-1
J gene: TRBJ1-2
D gene: TRBD1
clone size: -

CDR3 DNA: TGTGCCAGCCAGAAGATTAACTATGGCTACACCTTC
CDR3 protein: CASQKINYGYTF
V gene: TRBV28
J gene: TRBJ1-2
D gene: -
clone size: -

CDR3 DNA: TGTGCCAGCAGTCGACCGGGACTAGCGGGAGGGGGAGATACGCAGTATTTT
CDR3 protein: CASSRPGLAGGGDTQYF
V gene: TRBV28
J gene: TRBJ2-3
D gene: TRBD2
clone size: once

CDR3 DNA: TGTGCCAGCAGCCAAGGCCTTCAGGGTGGCTATGGCTACACCTTC
CDR3 protein: CASSQGLQGGYGYTF
V gene: TRBV14
J gene: TRBJ1-2
D gene: -
clone size: once

CDR3 DNA: TGCGCCAGCAGCCAAGATCGGGACAGTGCGAACACTGAAGCTTTCTTT
CDR3 protein: CASSQDRDSANTEAFF
V gene: TRBV4-1
J gene: TRBJ1-1
D gene: TRBD1
clone size: -

CDR3 DNA: TGTGCCAGCAGCCCTAGGGGAACCGGGGAGCTGTTTTTT
CDR3 protein: CASSPRGTGELFF
V gene: TRBV7-2
J gene: TRBJ2-2
D gene: -
clone size: -

CDR3 DNA: TGTGCCAGCAGTCTTCTGGACAGGAAAGGCACTGAAGCTTTCTTT
CDR3 protein: CASSLLDRKGTEAFF
V gene: TRBV6-5
J gene: TRBJ1-1
D gene: TRBD1
clone size: -

CDR3 DNA: TGCGCCAGCAGTCCCCAGCGGGGAAGCTCCTACGAGCAGTACTTC
CDR3 protein: CASSPQRGSSYEQYF
V gene: TRBV23-1
J gene: TRBJ2-7
D gene: TRBD2
clone size: -

CDR3 DNA: TGTGCCATCAGGACGGGACAGAACTATGGCTACACCTTC
CDR3 protein: CAIRTGQNYGYTF
V gene: TRBV10-3
J gene: TRBJ1-2
D gene: TRBD1
clone size: -

CDR3 DNA: TGCGCCAGCAGCCAAAGTGGGGGGGGCGCAGATACGCAGTATTTT
CDR3 protein: CASSQSGGGADTQYF
V gene: TRBV4-1
J gene: TRBJ2-3
D gene: -
clone size: -

CDR3 DNA: TGCGCCAGCAGCTTAGGACTAGCGGGAGTAGAGACCCAGTACTTC
CDR3 protein: CASSLGLAGVETQYF
V gene: TRBV5-1
J gene: TRBJ2-5
D gene: TRBD2
clone size: -

CDR3 DNA: TGTGCCAGCAGTTACGGGATAGGGGGAGACTATGGCTACACCTTC
CDR3 protein: CASSYGIGGDYGYTF
V gene: TRBV6-5
J gene: TRBJ1-2
D gene: -
clone size: once

CDR3 DNA: TGTGCCAGCCTTGGACAGCTGAACACTGAAGCTTTCTTT
CDR3 protein: CASLGQLNTEAFF
V gene: TRBV25-1
J gene: TRBJ1-1
D gene: -
clone size: -

CDR3 DNA: TGTGCCAGTAGTATGGGACTCGAGCAGTTCTTC
CDR3 protein: CASSMGLEQFF
V gene: TRBV19
J gene: TRBJ2-1
D gene: -
clone size: -

CDR3 DNA: TGTGCCAGCAGCTTAGACAGGGCAACAAGGGGCACTGAAGCTTTCTTT
CDR3 protein: CASSLDRATRGTEAFF
V gene: TRBV11-2
J gene: TRBJ1-1
D gene: -
clone size: -

CDR3 DNA: TGTGCCAGCAGTCTCTCAGCGGGAGTCGTGAACACCGGGGAGCTGTTTTTT
CDR3 protein: CASSLSAGVVNTGELFF
V gene: TRBV27
J gene: TRBJ2-2
D gene: TRBD2
clone size: -

CDR3 DNA: TGTGCCAGCAATCGGCTAGCGGGAGCAGGGAACAATGAGCAGTTCTTC
CDR3 protein: CASNRLAGAGNNEQFF
V gene: TRBV2
J gene: TRBJ2-1
D gene: TRBD2
clone size: -

CDR3 DNA: TGTGCCAGCAGTGCGGAATGGGGCGGAGGGGAGCTGTTTTTT
CDR3 protein: CASSAEWGGGELFF
V gene: TRBV2
J gene: TRBJ2-2
D gene: -
clone size: -

CDR3 DNA: TGTGCCTGGAGTTCCGGGACAGGGCTCAGCGGGGAGCTGTTTTTT
CDR3 protein: CAWSSGTGLSGELFF
V gene: TRBV30
J gene: TRBJ2-2
D gene: TRBD1
clone size: -

CDR3 DNA: TGTGCCAGTAGTATCACGGGGGACGAGCAGTACTTC
CDR3 protein: CASSITGDEQYF
V gene: TRBV19
J gene: TRBJ2-7
D gene: -
clone size: -

CDR3 DNA: TGCGCCAGCAGCCAAGGAGGGATGAACACTGAAGCTTTCTTT
CDR3 protein: CASSQGGMNTEAFF
V gene: TRBV4-3
J gene: TRBJ1-1
D gene: -
clone size: -

CDR3 DNA: TGTGCCACCAGCTGGGGACAGGGGGATCAAAATGCCGGGGAGCTGTTTTTT
CDR3 protein: CATSWGQGDQNAGELFF
V gene: TRBV15
J gene: TRBJ2-2
D gene: TRBD1
clone size: -